Presented here are 30 T cell receptor beta chains from one specimen sequenced in a study of shared clonotypes between healthy human individuals. The table came from immunoSEQ multiplex PCR; TCRdb's copy has only in-frame clones and leaves some out. The sample has 1.5 million to 2.5 million clones; about 95% are singletons. The naive CD8 fraction comprised CD45RO-negative cells positively selected for CCR7 and excluded terminally differentiated effector memory CD45RA+ cells. The sequenced sample consisted of naive CD8+ T cells sorted from blood. All receptors derive from a man between 18 and 35 years old in good health.

The rearrangement joins TRBV5-6 to TRBJ2-1, with 7 bases lining up with TRBD2. The trim removed 0 bases at V and 9 bases at J, leaving 3 bases unmatched. The CDR3 totals 13 residues. Germline-derived CDR1 and CDR2 are SGHDT and YYEEEE. The CDR3 DNA follows: TGTGCCAGCAGCTTGGAGGAGCGGGGTGAGCAGTTCTTC. The encoded protein is CASSLEERGEQFF.

The V and J genes are TRBV27 and TRBJ1-4, with D tentatively TRBD1 (5 bases). The V gene's germline CDR1 is MNHEY and CDR2 SMNVEV (reference sequence). The CDR3 sequence is 14 residues long. The V and J ends lost 5 bases and 7 bases respectively, with 14 bases between them. CDR3 DNA: TGTGCCAGCAGTCCGACAGTGACAACTGAAAAACTGTTTTTT. This gives the protein CASSPTVTTEKLFF.

V gene TRBV2 combines with J gene TRBJ2-3, with D unresolved. CDR3 length: 18 residues. Germline loops: CDR1 SNHLY, CDR2 FYNNEI. Trimming stripped 0 bases from V and 7 bases from J, with 23 bases between. The CDR3 spells CASSEAGRLTLWGNTQYF. CDR3 nucleotide sequence: TGTGCCAGCAGTGAAGCAGGCCGGCTGACGCTGTGGGGAAATACGCAGTATTTT.

This clone came up a few times. The CDR3 DNA reads TGTGCCAGCAGCTCGTCGACAGGGGGTTATGATTCACCCCTCCACTTT. This sequence encodes CASSSSTGGYDSPLHF. The chain has TRBV7-9 and TRBJ1-6, with TRBD1 matching over 9 bases. Trimming cost V 4 bases and J 8 bases; bases outside gene matches: 9. This CDR3 is built from 16 residues. The V gene's germline CDR1 is SEHNR and CDR2 FQNEAQ (reference sequence).

The CDR3 nucleotides read TGTGCCAGCTCGGGGGGGAACACCGGGGAGCTGTTTTTT. Its protein is CASSGGNTGELFF. The chain joins TRBV6-5 to TRBJ2-2, with 7 bases fitting TRBD2. Germline V gene data show CDR1 as MNHEY and CDR2 as SVGAGI. V trimming: 8 bases; J trimming: 1 base; junction bases outside the gene matches: 1. The CDR3 covers 13 residues.

The rearrangement links TRBV7-9 to TRBJ1-1; unclear D gene. The V gene lost 3 bases and the J gene lost 3 bases, with 8 bases spanning the gap. This CDR3 region has 13 residues. Germline V gives CDR1 SEHNR, CDR2 FQNEAQ (reference sequence). CDR3 sequence reads: CASSFGVDTEAFF. The DNA for the CDR3 is TGTGCCAGCAGCTTCGGGGTCGACACTGAAGCTTTCTTT.

The rearrangement joins TRBV27 to TRBJ2-7, with D hard to call. The CDR3 has 13 residues. Germline lookup yields CDR1 MNHEY and CDR2 SMNVEV (reference sequence). V was trimmed by 1 base and J by 3 bases, leaving 7 bases between them. This CDR3 reads CASSLYDGYEQYF. The CDR3 DNA sequence: TGTGCCAGCAGTTTATACGACGGCTACGAGCAGTACTTC.

This sequence joins TRBV6-5 and TRBJ1-2, with D maybe TRBD1 (5 bases). Trimming pared 6 bases from V and 3 bases from J, leaving 11 bases between. This CDR3 comprises 13 residues. Germline CDR1 and CDR2: MNHEY and SVGAGI. The CDR3 sequence: CASSRETDYGYTF. CDR3 sequence (DNA): TGTGCCAGCAGCAGGGAGACCGACTATGGCTACACCTTC.

The chain couples TRBV29-1 to TRBJ2-5, with D unresolved. The ends were cut back, 1 base at V and 1 base at J, with 7 bases in the middle. The CDR3 is 13 residues long. From germline, CDR1 is SQVTM and CDR2 ANQGSEA. CDR3 amino acids: CSVEVPAQETQYF. CDR3 nucleotides: TGCAGCGTTGAAGTACCGGCCCAAGAGACCCAGTACTTC.

V usage is TRBV11-2 and J usage is TRBJ2-5; 7 positions agree with TRBD1. With 5 bases clipped from V and 0 bases from J, the junction kept 9 bases outside the gene matches. The length of the CDR3 is 16 residues. CDR1 SGHAT and CDR2 FQNNGV come from the germline V gene. As DNA, the CDR3 is TGTGCCAGCAGCCATCGACAGGGTTTGGACCAAGAGACCCAGTACTTC. Translating gives CASSHRQGLDQETQYF.

This clone occurred a few times. The same CDR3 can be traced to other DNA sequences in this sample. The rearrangement links TRBV9 to TRBJ2-7; weak D call: TRBD2 (5 bases). The CDR3 is 13 residues long. Germline V CDR1 and CDR2: SGDLS, YYNGEE. The V end was cut by 0 bases, the J end by 4 bases, with 8 bases between. CDR3 in amino acids: CASSVATGYEQYF. CDR3 sequence (DNA): TGTGCCAGCAGCGTAGCTACGGGGTACGAGCAGTACTTC. Full variable domain (outside the CDR3, taken from reference TRBV9 and TRBJ2-7): DSGVTQTPKHLITATGQRVTLRCSPRSGDLSVYWYQQSLDQGLQFLIQYYNGEERAKGNILERFSAQQFPDLHSELNLSSLELGDSALYFCASSVATGYEQYFGPGTRLTVT.

This chain links TRBV28 with TRBJ2-2; D is possibly TRBD1 (6 bases). This CDR3 region has 16 residues. Germline V gene sequence: CDR1 MDHEN, CDR2 SYDVKM. V lost 2 bases to trimming and J lost 2 bases, with 12 bases between them. CDR3 DNA sequence: TGTGCCAGCAGTTTAAGCAGGGGCCTTAACACCGGGGAGCTGTTTTTT. The encoded protein is CASSLSRGLNTGELFF.

This clone has only one observation. The gene calls are TRBV5-5 and TRBJ2-5; maybe TRBD2 (6 bases). Germline V gene lookup returns CDR1 SGHKS and CDR2 YYEKEE (reference sequence). V was pared by 3 bases and J by 2 bases, with 14 bases between. The CDR3 sequence is 15 residues long. The CDR3 protein is CASSSGETRQETQYF. The CDR3 DNA follows: TGTGCCAGCAGCTCCGGAGAGACTAGACAAGAGACCCAGTACTTC.

The chain's CDR3 is CASSLSYRGLVGTDTQYF. CDR3 in DNA: TGTGCCAGCAGTTTATCGTATCGAGGACTAGTTGGCACAGATACGCAGTATTTT. The chain uses TRBV27 and TRBJ2-3; 7 bases line up with TRBD2. The V segment lost 0 bases and the J segment 1 base; nucleotides outside the gene matches: 10. Germline CDR1 is MNHEY and CDR2 is SMNVEV (reference sequence). The length of the CDR3 is 18 residues.

The chain links TRBV18 to TRBJ2-6; D gene unclear. Deletions cut 2 bases from V and 0 bases from J, with 20 bases between. Germline V gives CDR1 KGHSH, CDR2 LQKENI. CDR3 length: 20 residues. Here the CDR3 reads CASSPGFETTYVSGANVLTF. In DNA, the CDR3 is TGTGCCAGCTCACCAGGATTTGAGACAACTTACGTCTCTGGGGCCAACGTCCTGACTTTC.

CDR3 DNA sequence: TGTGCCAGCAGTTTAGGGTATGGGAGTGGAAACACCATATATTTT. Protein: CASSLGYGSGNTIYF. The rearrangement uses TRBV27 and TRBJ1-3, with unresolved D. The V end lost 2 bases, the J end lost 3 bases, and 11 bases lay between the germline ends. Per the germline V gene, CDR1 is MNHEY and CDR2 is SMNVEV (reference sequence). This CDR3 is 15 amino acids long.

This clone has a single count. The V and J genes are TRBV11-2 and TRBJ2-1; no clear D. Germline loops: CDR1 SGHAT, CDR2 FQNNGV. This CDR3 spans 14 amino acids. V lost 1 base, J lost 8 bases, and 12 bases lay in between. CDR3 sequence reads: CASSLATFMDEQFF. The CDR3 nucleotides are TGTGCCAGCAGCTTAGCGACTTTCATGGATGAGCAGTTCTTC.

This clone appeared once. The gene calls are TRBV9 and TRBJ2-1; 7 positions agree with TRBD2. From germline, CDR1 is SGDLS and CDR2 YYNGEE. The CDR3 runs to 14 residues. V was clipped by 4 bases and J by 5 bases; unmatched bases: 6. For the CDR3, the DNA is TGTGCCAGCAGCCGGGGACTAATTAACAATGAGCAGTTCTTC. Its protein product is CASSRGLINNEQFF.

A remark on this clone: Additional DNA sequences in this sample encode the identical CDR3. The chain couples TRBV6-5 to TRBJ2-5; tentative D call: TRBD2 (5 bases). The CDR3 is made up of 13 amino acids. Germline V gives CDR1 MNHEY, CDR2 SVGAGI. V was cut by 7 bases and J by 4 bases, with 13 bases left in between. CDR3 amino acids: CASTHGGGETQYF. In nucleotides, the CDR3 is TGTGCCAGCACCCACGGCGGAGGAGAGACCCAGTACTTC.

The rearrangement uses TRBV4-3 and TRBJ2-7; no clear D. CDR3 length equals 15 residues. Germline V gene data show CDR1 as LGHNA and CDR2 as YSLEER. Trimming left V 1 base short and J 0 bases short, with 10 bases between. Here the CDR3 reads CASSQVLASSYEQYF. CDR3 DNA sequence: TGCGCCAGCAGCCAAGTCTTAGCTAGCTCCTACGAGCAGTACTTC.

The CDR3 nucleotides are TGTGCCAGCAGCCAAGATGACGAATACGAGCAGTACTTC. Encoded protein: CASSQDDEYEQYF. The gene calls are TRBV4-2 and TRBJ2-7; no definite D call. The CDR3 extends over 13 amino acids. V was shortened by 0 bases and J by 4 bases, with 7 bases between the two germline ends. The germline V gene has CDR1 LGHNA and CDR2 YNFKEQ.

Written as DNA, the CDR3 is TGTGCCAGTAGTATAGAGAACGACATGAACACTGAAGCTTTCTTT. This encodes CASSIENDMNTEAFF. The rearrangement joins TRBV19 to TRBJ1-1, with unresolved D. Germline V gene lookup returns CDR1 LNHDA and CDR2 SQIVND (reference sequence). This CDR3 comprises 15 residues. V lost 0 bases and J 0 bases, leaving 8 bases between the germline ends.

V usage is TRBV28 and J usage is TRBJ2-5, with 9 bases aligning to TRBD2. This CDR3 contains 20 residues. J gave up 1 base and V 3 bases, and 18 bases lay outside the gene matches. CDR1 and CDR2 (germline): MDHEN, SYDVKM. This chain's CDR3 is CASSFSLGRGLAGPQETQYF. The CDR3 DNA reads as TGTGCCAGCAGTTTCTCACTCGGGAGGGGGCTAGCGGGGCCCCAAGAGACCCAGTACTTC.

The chain couples TRBV28 to TRBJ2-2, with 10 bases lining up with TRBD1. V was pared by 1 base and J by 7 bases, with 6 bases of the junction left unmatched. Germline loops: CDR1 MDHEN, CDR2 SYDVKM. This CDR3 has 16 amino acids. The CDR3 DNA is TGTGCCAGCAGTTTATCAGACAGGGGGCCCGACGGGGAGCTGTTTTTT. Its translation: CASSLSDRGPDGELFF.

Concerning this clone: The same CDR3 is also encoded by other DNA sequences in this sample. The chain is built from TRBV5-6 and TRBJ2-7; D tentatively fits TRBD1 or TRBD2 (5 bases each). The V end lost 0 bases, the J end lost 2 bases, and 9 bases lay between the germline ends. The CDR3 is 14 amino acids. From germline, CDR1 is SGHDT and CDR2 YYEEEE. CDR3 nucleotides: TGTGCCAGCAGCTTGGGAGGGGCGACCTACGAGCAGTACTTC. Its translation: CASSLGGATYEQYF.

V and J are TRBV2 and TRBJ1-1, with unresolved D. This CDR3 contains 14 residues. CDR1 is SNHLY and CDR2 is FYNNEI in the germline V gene. V gave up 2 bases and J gave up 11 bases, with 18 bases separating them. CDR3 in amino acids: CASSEYNLSAGAFF. CDR3 nucleotide sequence: TGTGCCAGCAGTGAATACAATCTCTCCGCCGGGGCTTTCTTT. The full variable domain, rest sourced from reference TRBV2 and TRBJ1-1, is EPEVTQTPSHQVTQMGQEVILRCVPISNHLYFYWYRQILGQKVEFLVSFYNNEISEKSEIFDDQFSVERPDGSNFTLKIRSTKLEDSAMYFCASSEYNLSAGAFFGQGTRLTVV.

The rearrangement links TRBV18 to TRBJ2-3; 7 nucleotides match TRBD1. Looked up from germline, CDR1 is KGHSH and CDR2 is LQKENI. The length of the CDR3 is 12 residues. The junction had 0 bases not matched to a gene; V was cut back by 6 bases and J by 3 bases. CDR3 region: CASSTGTDTQYF. DNA for the CDR3: TGTGCCAGCTCGACAGGGACAGATACGCAGTATTTT.

The rearrangement links TRBV27 to TRBJ2-6; D is uncertain. Trimming shortened V by 7 bases and J by 0 bases, and 10 bases separated the two germline ends. Germline assignment: CDR1 MNHEY and CDR2 SMNVEV (reference sequence). CDR3 length: 15 amino acids. The CDR3 DNA is TGTGCCAGCACTCCCGCTGGCTCTGGGGCCAACGTCCTGACTTTC. Its translation: CASTPAGSGANVLTF.

V is TRBV6-1 and J is TRBJ2-1, with D possibly being TRBD1 (6 bases). The CDR3 spans 16 residues. V dropped 3 bases and J dropped 7 bases, with 19 bases sitting between them. Germline CDR1 MNHNS, CDR2 SASEGT. The CDR3: CASSERPGQPKNEQFF. The DNA of the CDR3 is TGTGCCAGCAGTGAGCGACCGGGACAACCGAAAAATGAGCAGTTCTTC.

Comment on this clone: Other DNA sequences in the sample encode the same CDR3. This rearrangement joins TRBV19 to TRBJ2-7; TRBD2 might be the D (6 bases). The germline V gene has CDR1 LNHDA and CDR2 SQIVND (reference sequence). Trimming stripped 2 bases from V and 1 base from J, with 9 bases between. CDR3 length equals 14 residues. The CDR3 DNA follows: TGTGCCAGTAGTATAACGGGAGCGTCCTACGAGCAGTACTTC. This gives the protein CASSITGASYEQYF. The whole variable domain, remainder taken from reference TRBV19 and TRBJ2-7, is DGGITQSPKYLFRKEGQNVTLSCEQNLNHDAMYWYRQDPGQGLRLIYYSQIVNDFQKGDIAEGYSVSREKKESFPLTVTSAQKNPTAFYLCASSITGASYEQYFGPGTRLTVT.